The rows below give T cell receptor beta chains drawn from one sample of a study of T-cell memory formation after mild COVID-19. TCRdb ran MiXCR on the 5' RACE reads and lists one entry per CDR3 protein. The repertoire holds hundreds of thousands of distinct CDR3 sequences, with roughly 13% as singletons. Sample: PBMCs or a T cell subset sorted from them (not recorded which). These receptors originate from a man aged 18 to 30 who had mild COVID-19 (a few samples of this study predate the infection). Cell type and time point are not known. Each CDR3 is given with its conserved first and last residue. D genes are given only for firm matches. For some rows the clone size is stated as once, few or many, or as a class when expanded; others skip it.

D: TRBD1; J: TRBJ1-2; length: 16; V: TRBV11-2; size: few; CDR3: CASSKMRSGTGNGYTF; DNA: TGTGCCAGCAGCAAGATGAGATCCGGGACAGGGAATGGCTACACCTTC
D: -; J: TRBJ2-5; length: 13; V: TRBV12-3/TRBV12-4; size: many; CDR3: CASSFQGKETQYF; DNA: TGTGCCAGCAGTTTCCAGGGGAAAGAGACCCAGTACTTC
D: -; J: TRBJ2-3; length: 16; V: TRBV15; size: few; CDR3: CATNQWTAISTDTQYF; DNA: TGTGCCACCAACCAATGGACAGCGATTAGCACAGATACGCAGTATTTT
D: TRBD1; J: TRBJ2-2; length: 15; V: TRBV28; size: -; CDR3: CASSYDRVGSGELFF; DNA: TGTGCCAGCAGCTACGACAGGGTTGGGAGCGGGGAGCTGTTTTTT
D: -; J: TRBJ1-3; length: 10; V: TRBV12-3/TRBV12-4; size: few; CDR3: CASSSSAIYF; DNA: TGTGCCAGCAGTTCCAGCGCCATATATTTT
D: -; J: TRBJ1-1; length: 13; V: TRBV5-6; size: -; CDR3: CASSSDTNTEAFF; DNA: TGTGCCAGCAGCTCGGACACAAACACTGAAGCTTTCTTT
D: -; J: TRBJ2-1; length: 18; V: TRBV4-1; size: few; CDR3: CASSQGLRGPRRGNEQFF; DNA: TGCGCCAGCAGCCAAGGTCTGCGGGGGCCCAGACGGGGCAATGAGCAGTTCTTC
D: -; J: TRBJ2-2; length: 15; V: TRBV5-1; size: few; CDR3: CASSPELPNTGELFF; DNA: TGCGCCAGCAGCCCGGAACTTCCGAACACCGGGGAGCTGTTTTTT
D: -; J: TRBJ2-1; length: 15; V: TRBV5-1; size: few; CDR3: CASSTGSSSYNEQFF; DNA: TGCGCCAGCAGCACCGGGTCGAGCTCCTACAATGAGCAGTTCTTC
D: -; J: TRBJ1-1; length: 16; V: TRBV27; size: -; CDR3: CASRLQSGRQNTEAFF; DNA: TGTGCCAGCAGGCTACAGTCGGGACGCCAGAACACTGAAGCTTTCTTT